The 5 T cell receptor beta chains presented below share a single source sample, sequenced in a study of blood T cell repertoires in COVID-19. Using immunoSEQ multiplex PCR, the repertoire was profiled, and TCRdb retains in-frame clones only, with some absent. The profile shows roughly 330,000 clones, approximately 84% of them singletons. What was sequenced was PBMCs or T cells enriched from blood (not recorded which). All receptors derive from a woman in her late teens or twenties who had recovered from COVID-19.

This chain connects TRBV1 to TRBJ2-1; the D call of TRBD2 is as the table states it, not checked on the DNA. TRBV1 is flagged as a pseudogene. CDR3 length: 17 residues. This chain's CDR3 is CTSSQVELAGPYNEQFF. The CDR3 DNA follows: TGCACCAGCAGCCAGGTGGAACTAGCGGGACCGTACAATGAGCAGTTCTTC.

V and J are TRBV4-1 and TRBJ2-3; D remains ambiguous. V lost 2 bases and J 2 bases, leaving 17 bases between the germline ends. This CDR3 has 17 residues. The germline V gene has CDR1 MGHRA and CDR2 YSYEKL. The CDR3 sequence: CASSQFGQASPTDTQYF. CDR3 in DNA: TGCGCCAGCAGCCAATTTGGGCAGGCCTCCCCCACAGATACGCAGTATTTT.

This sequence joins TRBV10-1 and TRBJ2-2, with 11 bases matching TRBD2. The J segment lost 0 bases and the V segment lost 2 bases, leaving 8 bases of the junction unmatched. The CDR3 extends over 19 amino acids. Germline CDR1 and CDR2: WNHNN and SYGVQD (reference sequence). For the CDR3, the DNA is TGCGCCAGCAGTGAGACGGGACTAGCGGATATTACGAACACCGGGGAGCTGTTTTTT. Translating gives CASSETGLADITNTGELFF.

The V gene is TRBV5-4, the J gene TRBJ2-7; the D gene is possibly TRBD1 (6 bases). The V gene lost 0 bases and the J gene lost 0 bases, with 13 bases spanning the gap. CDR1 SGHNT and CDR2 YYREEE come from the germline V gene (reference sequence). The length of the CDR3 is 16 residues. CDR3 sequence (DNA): TGTGCCAGCAGCTTGGGGGCAGGGGCTACCTCCTACGAGCAGTACTTC. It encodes CASSLGAGATSYEQYF.

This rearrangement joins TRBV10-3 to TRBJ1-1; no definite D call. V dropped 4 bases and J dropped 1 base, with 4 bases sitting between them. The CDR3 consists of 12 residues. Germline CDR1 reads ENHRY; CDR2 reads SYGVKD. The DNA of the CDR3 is TGTGCCATCAGTGGGCAGAACACTGAAGCTTTCTTT. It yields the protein CAISGQNTEAFF.